This TCR beta chain appears in the sequencing data of a study of blood T cell repertoires in COVID-19. Study as a whole: Sites in the United States, Italy and Spain provided acute and convalescent COVID-19 samples.

Per the original data handling: Nucleated cell number was recorded as an estimate derived from reference gene primer amplification. Libraries were prepared by immunoSEQ multiplex PCR; TCRdb keeps only in-frame clonotypes and omits some of them. Clone size and the V and J calls come from that table; the DNA yielded D and trimming. Counted here are 200,000 to 250,000 clones, around 86% occurring once; the ten biggest clones make up 10% to 13%. Seattle patients were enrolled during active infection and followed longitudinally. Trimming took off 3 bases at V and 0 bases at J, with 6 bases between the two ends. CDR1 is SGDLS, CDR2 YYNGEE, per germline. CDR3 length equals 13 residues.

This chain uses TRBV9 with TRBJ1-1; weak D call: TRBD1 (6 bases). This receptor was obtained from a woman aged 45 to 65 with COVID-19, enrolled during active disease. The specimen was peripheral blood. CDR3 loop: CASSEGVNTEAFF. The CDR3 DNA sequence: TGTGCCAGCAGCGAGGGGGTGAACACTGAAGCTTTCTTT.